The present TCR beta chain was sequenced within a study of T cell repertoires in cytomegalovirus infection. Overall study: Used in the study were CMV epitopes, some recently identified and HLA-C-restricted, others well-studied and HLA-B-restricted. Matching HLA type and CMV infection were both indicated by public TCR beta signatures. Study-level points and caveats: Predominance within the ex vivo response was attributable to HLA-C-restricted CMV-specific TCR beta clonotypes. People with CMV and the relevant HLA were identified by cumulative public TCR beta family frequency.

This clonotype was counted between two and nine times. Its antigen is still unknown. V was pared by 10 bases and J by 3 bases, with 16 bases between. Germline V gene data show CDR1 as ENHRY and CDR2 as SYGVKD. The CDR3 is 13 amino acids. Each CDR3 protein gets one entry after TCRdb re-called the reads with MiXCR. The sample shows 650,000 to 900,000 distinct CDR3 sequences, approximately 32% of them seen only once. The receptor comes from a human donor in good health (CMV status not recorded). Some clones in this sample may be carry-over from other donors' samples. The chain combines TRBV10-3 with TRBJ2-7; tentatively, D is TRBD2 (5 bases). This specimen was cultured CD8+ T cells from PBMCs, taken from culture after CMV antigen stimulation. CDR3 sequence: CASRGGGDYEQYF. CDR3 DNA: TGTGCCAGCCGGGGTGGTGGAGACTACGAGCAGTACTTC.